This section outlines one T cell receptor beta chain sequence together with its context. This sample was included in a study of CD8 T cells in Susac syndrome. The length of the CDR3 is 12 residues. Germline V CDR1 and CDR2: SQVTM, ANQGSEA. Trimming pared 4 bases from V and 4 bases from J, leaving 10 bases between. Sequencing targeted TCR beta in T cells from blood (CD8+ and CD4+). Random hexamers served to reverse transcribe roughly 0.45 to 1 ug RNA. TCR beta CDR3 was amplified by immunoSEQ covering 54 Vbeta and 13 Jbeta. A single record per CDR3 protein comes from TCRdb applying MiXCR to the immunoSEQ multiplex PCR reads. The repertoire holds tens of thousands of distinct CDR3 sequences, with about 96% as singletons.

Source material: CD8+ T cells from PBMCs. The chain couples TRBV29-1 to TRBJ1-2, with D unclear. The sequence derives from a human donor with Susac syndrome. DNA of the CDR3: TGCAGCGTTGTAGGGCAGACCTATGGCTACACCTTC. Protein product: CSVVGQTYGYTF.